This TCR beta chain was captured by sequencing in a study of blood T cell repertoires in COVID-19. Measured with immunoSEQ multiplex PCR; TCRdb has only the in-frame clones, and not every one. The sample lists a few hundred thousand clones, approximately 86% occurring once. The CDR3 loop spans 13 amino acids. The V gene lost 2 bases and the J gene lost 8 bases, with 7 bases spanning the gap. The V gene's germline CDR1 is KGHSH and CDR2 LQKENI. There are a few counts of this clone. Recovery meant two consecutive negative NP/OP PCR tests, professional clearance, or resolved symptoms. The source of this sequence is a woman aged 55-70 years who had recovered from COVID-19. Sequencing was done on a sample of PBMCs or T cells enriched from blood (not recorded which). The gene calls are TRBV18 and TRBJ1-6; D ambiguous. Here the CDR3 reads CASSPTGDSPLHF. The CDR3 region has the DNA TGTGCCAGCTCACCAACCGGAGATTCACCCCTCCACTTT.